The 4 T cell receptor beta chains presented below share a single source sample, sequenced in a study of blood T cell repertoires in COVID-19. Generated by immunoSEQ multiplex PCR, the TCRdb table keeps only in-frame clones and is missing some. This table has 200,000 to 300,000 clones, 85% to 90% appearing once. The sample was PBMCs or T cells enriched from blood (not recorded which). Receptors were obtained from a man aged 45-65 years who had been exposed to COVID-19.

The V and J genes are TRBV28 and TRBJ1-1, with 8 bases lining up with TRBD1. V shed 7 bases and J 2 bases; nucleotides not matched to a gene: 9. Germline CDR1 and CDR2: MDHEN and SYDVKM. This CDR3 is 15 amino acids long. This chain's CDR3 is CASTTTGQANTEAFF. The DNA for the CDR3 is TGTGCCAGCACGACGACGGGACAGGCAAACACTGAAGCTTTCTTT.

There are a few counts of this clone. The V call is TRBV28, the J call TRBJ1-5; D is perhaps TRBD1 (6 bases). The germline V and J ends were trimmed by 4 bases and 4 bases, with 17 bases remaining between them. The germline gives CDR1 MDHEN, CDR2 SYDVKM. CDR3 length: 16 amino acids. The CDR3 spells CASSSPEGVRNQPQHF. In DNA, the CDR3 is TGTGCCAGCAGTTCCCCCGAGGGGGTAAGGAATCAGCCCCAGCATTTT.

This chain links TRBV28 with TRBJ2-3; no clear D gene. This CDR3 spans 13 amino acids. The ends were cut back, 6 bases at V and 2 bases at J, with 9 bases in the middle. Germline CDR1 is MDHEN and CDR2 is SYDVKM. CDR3 in amino acids: CASSPSVTDTQYF. The CDR3 nucleotides read TGTGCCAGCAGCCCCTCTGTCACAGATACGCAGTATTTT.

The chain is built from TRBV6-5 and TRBJ1-2; D is uncertain. The V gene lost 6 bases and the J gene lost 4 bases, with 15 bases spanning the gap. Germline CDR1 reads MNHEY; CDR2 reads SVGAGI. CDR3 length: 14 residues. The DNA for the CDR3 is TGTGCCAGCAGCACAAACCCCAACCGCTATGGCTACACCTTC. Protein product: CASSTNPNRYGYTF.